What follows describes a single T cell receptor (beta chain). The data were taken from a study of blood T cell repertoires in COVID-19. Study-wide background: Both acute and convalescent COVID-19 samples were obtained from the United States, Italy and Spain.

CDR3 length equals 15 residues. J lost 4 bases, V lost 4 bases, and 8 bases had no gene match. Germline CDR1 is PRHDT and CDR2 is FYEKMQ (reference sequence). Source study methods: Nucleated cell counts were estimated from reference gene primer amplification. Profiling relied on immunoSEQ multiplex PCR, and the TCRdb table lists in-frame clones only, not all of them. Clonal size and the V and J genes are those of that table, whereas D and trimming came from the DNA. This table has more than 120,000 clones, over 70% appearing once. The source is a man aged 50-59 years who had recovered from COVID-19. Sequenced material: peripheral blood. V usage is TRBV13 and J usage is TRBJ1-2, with TRBD1 matching over 8 bases. CDR3 in DNA: TGTGCCAGCAGCTCCGGACAGGGTACGTTCTATGGCTACACCTTC. The encoded protein is CASSSGQGTFYGYTF.